This T cell receptor beta chain derives from a study of molecular identifiers for immune sequencing clone quantification. Overall study findings and caveats: Sizes of clones that are highly expanded could be underestimated (if identical TCR molecules share a barcode). Effector cells had over 98% of their molecules in clones above 20 RNA copies, while naive cells had under 1%.

Bulk TCR libraries used previously described methods and listed TCR primers. In TCRdb, the PCR reads were re-called with MiXCR into one record per CDR3 protein. The table includes more than 450,000 distinct CDR3 sequences, about a fifth detected once. A note on this clonotype: The antigen is undetermined.

V dropped 1 base and J dropped 7 bases, with 17 bases sitting between them. CDR3 length: 16 amino acids. From germline, CDR1 is SEHNR and CDR2 FQNEAQ (reference sequence). The sample consisted of naive CD8+ T cells from blood, with Jurkat cell RNA spiked in. Subset of the sample: FACS-sorted CD8+CD4-CCR7+CD45RA+ naive T cells. The receptor's source is a human donor in good health. Some libraries in this study had Jurkat cell RNA spiked in. This chain uses TRBV7-9 with TRBJ1-5, with TRBD1 as a possible D gene (5 bases). The CDR3 sequence: CASSLVYGGVDQPQHF. The DNA of the CDR3 is TGTGCCAGCAGCTTAGTCTACGGAGGGGTCGACCAGCCCCAGCATTTT.